Listed here are 3 T cell receptor beta chains from one sample, sequenced in a study of Graves' ophthalmopathy and Graves' hyperthyroidism. RNA served as the template for amplifying TCR beta CDR3 regions. After a first-round RT-PCR with HTBI primers, a second-round multiplex PCR was run. One entry per CDR3 protein, called by TCRdb with MiXCR from the multiplex PCR reads. This repertoire shows approximately 1.2 million distinct CDR3 sequences, roughly two fifths found once; its top ten account for 11%. The sample taken for sequencing was peripheral blood or thyroid tissue (not recorded which). The receptor set was obtained from an adult man with Graves' hyperthyroidism.

This clonotype was found many times. Sequence at one end of the junction differs from germline and may be a read error. V is TRBV12-3 or TRBV12-4 and J is TRBJ1-1; tentatively, D is TRBD1 (6 bases). CDR3 length: 14 residues. In DNA, the CDR3 is TGTGCCAGCAGCTTAGGGGGGGGCAGCACTGAAGCTTTCTTT. Translated, it gives CASSLGGGSTEAFF.

The chain combines TRBV13 with TRBJ2-2, with D perhaps assigned TRBD1 or TRBD2 (5 bases each). Germline-derived CDR1 and CDR2 are PRHDT and FYEKMQ (reference sequence). CDR3 length: 16 residues. Trimming left V 6 bases short and J 4 bases short, with 18 bases between. The DNA of the CDR3 is TGTGCCAGCAGGCCGTCGGGGCTAGATTCCACCGGGGAGCTGTTTTTT. Its translation: CASRPSGLDSTGELFF.

The chain is built from TRBV9 and TRBJ2-7; 7 bases align to TRBD2. This CDR3 region has 14 residues. CDR1 and CDR2 from the germline V gene are SGDLS and YYNGEE. V lost 9 bases to trimming and J lost 4 bases; unmatched junction nucleotides: 13. CDR3 sequence reads: CATKILADGYEQYF. CDR3 DNA sequence: TGTGCCACCAAGATCCTAGCGGACGGTTACGAGCAGTACTTC.